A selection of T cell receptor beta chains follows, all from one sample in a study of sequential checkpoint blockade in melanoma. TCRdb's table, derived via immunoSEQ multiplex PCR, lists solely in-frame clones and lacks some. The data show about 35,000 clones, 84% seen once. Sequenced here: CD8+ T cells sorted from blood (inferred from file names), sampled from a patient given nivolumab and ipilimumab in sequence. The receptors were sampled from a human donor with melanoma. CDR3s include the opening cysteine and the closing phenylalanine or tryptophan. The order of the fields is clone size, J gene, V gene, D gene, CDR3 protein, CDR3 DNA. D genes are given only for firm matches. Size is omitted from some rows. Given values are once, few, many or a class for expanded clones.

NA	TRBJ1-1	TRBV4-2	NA	CASSQVGGTEAFF	TGTGCCAGCAGCCAGGTAGGGGGCACTGAAGCTTTCTTT
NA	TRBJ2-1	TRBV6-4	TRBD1	CASSDSTGGYNEQFF	TGTGCCAGCAGTGACTCGACAGGGGGCTACAATGAGCAGTTCTTC
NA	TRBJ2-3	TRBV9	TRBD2	CASSVGTSGTDTQYF	TGTGCCAGCAGCGTAGGGACTAGCGGTACAGATACGCAGTATTTT
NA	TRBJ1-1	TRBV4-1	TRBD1	CASSQEETGGRAEAFF	TGCGCCAGCAGCCAAGAAGAAACAGGGGGCAGGGCTGAAGCTTTCTTT
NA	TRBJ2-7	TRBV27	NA	CASRFTVEAYEQYF	TGTGCCAGCCGATTCACGGTAGAGGCCTACGAGCAGTACTTC
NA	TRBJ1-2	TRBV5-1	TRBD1	CASSGRTGFGSYGYTF	TGCGCCAGCAGCGGAAGGACAGGGTTCGGAAGCTATGGCTACACCTTC
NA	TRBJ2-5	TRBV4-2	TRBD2	CASSQDVGAGGWETQYF	TGTGCCAGCAGCCAAGATGTCGGAGCGGGAGGTTGGGAGACCCAGTACTTC
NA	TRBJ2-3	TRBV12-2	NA	CASRLVQRGADRSDTQYF	TGTGCAAGTCGCTTAGTGCAGCGGGGGGCGGACAGATCAGATACGCAGTATTTT
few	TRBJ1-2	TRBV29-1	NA	CSVRSGDSYGYTF	TGCAGCGTTCGATCCGGAGACAGCTATGGCTACACCTTC
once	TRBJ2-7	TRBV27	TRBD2	CASSPSISGSTYEQYF	TGTGCCAGCAGTCCGAGTATTAGCGGGAGCACCTACGAGCAGTACTTC
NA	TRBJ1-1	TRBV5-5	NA	CASSLPGYEAFF	TGTGCCAGCAGTCTGCCCGGTTATGAAGCTTTCTTT
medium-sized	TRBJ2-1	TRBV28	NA	CASSSRVQSYNEQFF	TGTGCCAGCAGTTCCAGGGTTCAATCCTACAATGAGCAGTTCTTC
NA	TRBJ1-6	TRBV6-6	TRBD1	CASSYPDRDYSPLHF	TGTGCCAGCAGTTACCCGGACAGGGATTATTCACCCCTCCACTTT
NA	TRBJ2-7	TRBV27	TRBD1	CASSSPGTGDYEQYF	TGTGCCAGCAGTTCTCCCGGGACAGGGGACTACGAGCAGTACTTC
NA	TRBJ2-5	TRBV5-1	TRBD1	CASSLEGQGAETQYF	TGCGCCAGCAGCTTGGAAGGACAGGGGGCTGAGACCCAGTACTTC
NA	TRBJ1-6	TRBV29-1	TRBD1	CSVHWDRETPILHF	TGCAGCGTTCATTGGGACAGGGAAACCCCAATCCTCCACTTT
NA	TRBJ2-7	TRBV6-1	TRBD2	CASSETSGGYEQYF	TGTGCCAGCAGTGAAACTAGCGGGGGATACGAGCAGTACTTC
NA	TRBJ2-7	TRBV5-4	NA	CASSGLNDEQYF	TGTGCCAGCAGTGGACTCAACGACGAGCAGTACTTC
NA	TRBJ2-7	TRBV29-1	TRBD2	CSVERQGESGGAKEQYF	TGCAGCGTTGAGAGGCAGGGTGAGAGCGGGGGGGCAAAAGAGCAGTACTTC
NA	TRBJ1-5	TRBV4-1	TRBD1	CASSQDEQGAGNQPQHF	TGCGCCAGCAGCCAAGATGAACAGGGGGCCGGCAATCAGCCCCAGCATTTT
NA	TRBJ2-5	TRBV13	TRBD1	CASSTTGGWETQYF	TGTGCCAGCAGCACGACAGGGGGCTGGGAGACCCAGTACTTC
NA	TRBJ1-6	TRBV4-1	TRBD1	CASSHAGTGDSPLHF	TGCGCCAGCAGCCATGCCGGGACAGGGGATTCACCCCTCCACTTT
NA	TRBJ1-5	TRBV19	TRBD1	CASSPGTAYSNQPQHF	TGTGCCAGTAGTCCCGGGACAGCTTATAGCAATCAGCCCCAGCATTTT
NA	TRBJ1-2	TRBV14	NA	CASQGPYGYTF	TGTGCCAGCCAGGGTCCCTATGGCTACACCTTC